These 29 T cell receptor beta chains were sequenced from one sample in a study of technical replicates of blood from a handful of donors. Only in-frame clones appear in the TCRdb table, and some are missing; sequencing was by immunoSEQ multiplex PCR. Of more than 75,000 clones in the sample, 90% to 97% are singletons; the top ten hold around 0.4%. Input material: T cells isolated from PBMCs. All receptors come from a human donor in good health.

The chain is built from TRBV19 and TRBJ2-3; 8 nucleotides agree with TRBD2. The germline CDR1 and CDR2 sequences are LNHDA and SQIVND (reference sequence). V shed 1 base and J 9 bases; nucleotides not matched to a gene: 15. The CDR3 consists of 17 residues. The CDR3 reads CASSIGSESGSSRTQYF. The CDR3 nucleotides read TGTGCCAGTAGTATAGGGAGTGAGAGCGGGAGTTCAAGAACGCAGTATTTT. Full variable domain (missing parts from reference TRBV19 and TRBJ2-3): DGGITQSPKYLFRKEGQNVTLSCEQNLNHDAMYWYRQDPGQGLRLIYYSQIVNDFQKGDIAEGYSVSREKKESFPLTVTSAQKNPTAFYLCASSIGSESGSSRTQYFGPGTRLTVL.

The CDR3: CASSPPAEWGTQYF. DNA for the CDR3: TGTGCCAGCAGCCCCCCGGCCGAGTGGGGCACGCAGTATTTT. The genes are TRBV7-8 and TRBJ2-3, with TRBD1 as a possible D gene (5 bases). The CDR3 sequence is 14 residues long. V lost 5 bases and J lost 9, with 18 bases in between. Germline V CDR1 and CDR2: SGHVS, FQNEAQ.

Note on this clone: Other DNA sequences in the same sample also yield this CDR3. This rearrangement joins TRBV5-1 to TRBJ2-7; 7 positions agree with TRBD1. Germline V lookup: CDR1 SGHRS, CDR2 YFSETQ. The CDR3 is made up of 12 amino acids. Unmatched junction bases numbered 2, after V lost 4 bases and J lost 4 bases. CDR3 coding DNA: TGCGCCAGCAGCCTGACAGGGTACGAGCAGTACTTC. Translated, it gives CASSLTGYEQYF. Full variable domain (remainder filled in from reference TRBV5-1 and TRBJ2-7): KAGVTQTPRYLIKTRGQQVTLSCSPISGHRSVSWYQQTPGQGLQFLFEYFSETQRNKGNFPGRFSGRQFSNSRSEMNVSTLELGDSALYLCASSLTGYEQYFGPGTRLTVT.

The chain recombines TRBV11-1 with TRBJ2-4; possibly TRBD1 for D (5 bases). Germline CDR1 and CDR2: SGHAT and FQDESV (reference sequence). V lost 3 bases, J lost 1 base, and 10 bases lay in between. The CDR3 is 15 residues long. The CDR3 region is CASSFESGAKNIQYF. CDR3 coding DNA: TGTGCCAGCAGCTTCGAATCAGGGGCCAAAAACATTCAGTACTTC.

The J gene is TRBJ2-7, the V gene TRBV6-5; perhaps TRBD2 as D (6 bases). CDR3 size: 13 residues. Trimming cost V 2 bases and J 3 bases, with 8 bases left between them. The germline V gene has CDR1 MNHEY and CDR2 SVGAGI. DNA of the CDR3: TGTGCCAGCAGTTACGGCGGGAACTACGAGCAGTACTTC. Translating gives CASSYGGNYEQYF.

The rearrangement joins TRBV4-1 to TRBJ2-3; a weak D match, TRBD1 (6 bases). Germline V CDR1 and CDR2: MGHRA, YSYEKL. The V gene lost 4 bases and the J gene lost 2 bases, with 10 bases spanning the gap. The CDR3 runs 14 residues. CDR3 region: CASSPWDTTDTQYF. CDR3 nucleotide sequence: TGCGCCAGCAGCCCCTGGGACACCACAGATACGCAGTATTTT.

J is TRBJ2-5 and V is TRBV28; TRBD1 matches at 7 bases. The CDR3 runs to 15 residues. Germline loops: CDR1 MDHEN, CDR2 SYDVKM. Trimming at V came to 5 bases and at J to 1 base, leaving 7 bases not matched to a gene. This chain's CDR3 is CASSPDREFQETQYF. CDR3 coding DNA: TGTGCCAGCAGTCCCGACAGGGAATTCCAAGAGACCCAGTACTTC.

The rearrangement links TRBV5-6 to TRBJ2-5; maybe TRBD1 (5 bases). The CDR3 totals 13 residues. Trimming took off 4 bases at V and 4 bases at J, with 11 bases between the two ends. Germline V gives CDR1 SGHDT, CDR2 YYEEEE. CDR3 sequence reads: CASSRREGETQYF. The CDR3 DNA sequence: TGTGCCAGCAGCCGCAGGGAAGGAGAGACCCAGTACTTC.

Here the CDR3 DNA reads TGTGCCATTTCCGGGACTAGCGGGCTCGTCTCCTACGAGCAGTACTTC. Its translation: CAISGTSGLVSYEQYF. The chain links TRBV10-3 to TRBJ2-7; 12 bases are a match to TRBD2. The V segment lost 9 bases and the J segment 0 bases; nucleotides outside the gene matches: 9. The CDR3 loop spans 16 amino acids. Germline CDR1 reads ENHRY; CDR2 reads SYGVKD.

V usage is TRBV2 and J usage is TRBJ1-4; 7 bases are a match to TRBD1. CDR3 length: 13 amino acids. Germline V gives CDR1 SNHLY, CDR2 FYNNEI. Trimming took 7 bases from V and 7 from J; bases not matched to a gene: 6. CDR3 amino acids: CASNRQGSEKLFF. Here the CDR3 DNA reads TGTGCCAGCAACCGACAGGGTAGTGAAAAACTGTTTTTT.

This sequence joins TRBV6-5 and TRBJ2-1; D gene uncertain. The germline V gene encodes CDR1 MNHEY and CDR2 SVGAGI. CDR3 length: 11 amino acids. Trimming took 7 bases from V and 1 from J, leaving 2 bases between them. CDR3 residues: CASTSYNEQFF. Written as DNA, the CDR3 is TGTGCCAGCACTTCCTACAATGAGCAGTTCTTC.

The chain has TRBV28 and TRBJ2-5; TRBD1 is a possible D gene (6 bases). Trimming pared 4 bases from V and 2 bases from J, leaving 17 bases between. Germline V gene data show CDR1 as MDHEN and CDR2 as SYDVKM. The CDR3 is 16 residues long. The CDR3 reads CASSYRQESFQETQYF. DNA for the CDR3: TGTGCCAGCAGTTATAGACAGGAGTCCTTTCAAGAGACCCAGTACTTC. Looking up the rest from reference TRBV28 and TRBJ2-5 gives the full variable domain: DVKVTQSSRYLVKRTGEKVFLECVQDMDHENMFWYRQDPGLGLRLIYFSYDVKMKEKGDIPEGYSVSREKKERFSLILESASTNQTSMYLCASSYRQESFQETQYFGPGTRLLVL.

V and J are TRBV11-2 and TRBJ2-7; D possibly corresponds to TRBD2 (6 bases). Trimming took off 5 bases at V and 1 base at J, with 9 bases between the two ends. Germline CDR1 and CDR2: SGHAT and FQNNGV. The CDR3 is made up of 13 amino acids. CDR3 coding DNA: TGTGCCAGCAGCGTCGGGACTTCCTACGAGCAGTACTTC. Protein product: CASSVGTSYEQYF.

The V and J genes are TRBV10-2 and TRBJ2-5; 8 nucleotides line up with TRBD1. Trimming at V came to 0 bases and at J to 5 bases, leaving 5 bases not matched to a gene. Germline CDR1 is WSHSY and CDR2 is SAAADI. This CDR3 has 15 amino acids. CDR3 sequence: CASSESPGGFETQYF. CDR3 sequence (DNA): TGCGCCAGCAGTGAGTCCCCAGGGGGCTTCGAGACCCAGTACTTC.

The J gene is TRBJ2-1, the V gene TRBV4-3, with D possibly matching TRBD2 (6 bases). The CDR3 contains 13 residues. Trimming removed 5 bases at V and 8 bases at J, with 13 bases between. Looked up from germline, CDR1 is LGHNA and CDR2 is YSLEER. The CDR3 loop reads CASSYIGSYEQFF. As DNA, the CDR3 is TGCGCCAGCAGCTATATCGGGAGTTATGAGCAGTTCTTC.

V gene TRBV11-2 combines with J gene TRBJ1-1; D may be TRBD1 (6 bases). The CDR3 has 15 residues. V gave up 5 bases and J gave up 0 bases, with 13 bases separating them. Looked up from germline, CDR1 is SGHAT and CDR2 is FQNNGV. The CDR3 region is CASSPAGAVNTEAFF. The CDR3 nucleotides are TGTGCCAGCAGCCCAGCAGGGGCAGTGAACACTGAAGCTTTCTTT.

This clone was found once. The gene calls are TRBV7-3 and TRBJ2-6; D call uncertain. V lost 5 bases and J 0 bases, leaving 8 bases between the germline ends. The CDR3 is 15 amino acids. Germline V gene lookup returns CDR1 SGHTA and CDR2 FQGTGA. The CDR3 loop reads CASSHSSSGANVLTF. CDR3 DNA sequence: TGTGCCAGCAGCCATAGTAGCTCTGGGGCCAACGTCCTGACTTTC.

The rearrangement joins TRBV14 to TRBJ2-3, with D tentatively TRBD2 (5 bases). V was trimmed by 4 bases and J by 11 bases, leaving 16 bases between them. This CDR3 is built from 13 residues. Germline lookup yields CDR1 SGHDN and CDR2 FVKESK. CDR3 region: CASSPLWEIVQYF. The CDR3 nucleotides read TGTGCCAGCAGCCCCTTGTGGGAGATCGTGCAGTATTTT.

V and J are TRBV10-2 and TRBJ1-2; 7 bases are shared with TRBD1. The CDR3 totals 13 residues. With 2 bases clipped from V and 5 bases from J, the junction kept 2 bases outside the gene matches. Germline CDR1 and CDR2: WSHSY and SAAADI. The CDR3 region has the DNA TGCGCCAGCAGTGAGGACAGGGAGTATGGCTACACCTTC. Translation: CASSEDREYGYTF.

V gene TRBV19 combines with J gene TRBJ2-5; 9 bases fit TRBD1. J was trimmed by 4 bases and V by 3 bases; bases with no gene match: 6. There are 15 residues in the CDR3. Germline CDR1 and CDR2: LNHDA and SQIVND (reference sequence). The CDR3, as DNA: TGTGCCAGTAGTATGGGTGGGACAGGGAGAGAGACCCAGTACTTC. It codes for CASSMGGTGRETQYF.

The V and J genes are TRBV6-1 and TRBJ1-5; 9 nucleotides match TRBD1. The CDR3 runs to 15 residues. Germline trimming cut 6 bases from V and 1 base from J; bases unmatched to any gene: 4. Germline lookup yields CDR1 MNHNS and CDR2 SASEGT. CDR3 region: CASRTGGMSNQPQHF. CDR3 DNA: TGTGCCAGCAGAACAGGGGGCATGAGCAATCAGCCCCAGCATTTT.

The chain recombines TRBV7-9 with TRBJ2-1; maybe TRBD2 (6 bases). V was trimmed by 3 bases and J by 6 bases, leaving 15 bases between them. CDR1 and CDR2 from the germline V gene are SEHNR and FQNEAQ (reference sequence). This CDR3 is built from 15 residues. DNA of the CDR3: TGTGCCAGCAGCTTTTTAGCGGACCTTCGCAATGAGCAGTTCTTC. Translation: CASSFLADLRNEQFF.

The chain couples TRBV11-3 to TRBJ2-5; 10 bases match TRBD2. The CDR3 has 16 amino acids. CDR1 and CDR2 (germline): SGHNT, YENEEA. Trimming removed 5 bases from V and 4 bases from J; junction bases left unmatched: 10. CDR3 DNA: TGTGCCAGCAGCCCAGAACCAGCGGGAGGGCTAGAGACCCAGTACTTC. Translated: CASSPEPAGGLETQYF.

J is TRBJ2-7 and V is TRBV29-1; D perhaps matches TRBD2 (6 bases). Trimming cost V 7 bases and J 0 bases, with 10 bases left between them. This CDR3 comprises 12 residues. From germline, CDR1 is SQVTM and CDR2 ANQGSEA. The CDR3 loop is CSGVGLSYEQYF. CDR3 DNA sequence: TGCAGCGGGGTGGGACTCTCCTACGAGCAGTACTTC.

This chain uses TRBV27 with TRBJ2-7, with D hard to call. This CDR3 contains 13 residues. The V gene lost 5 bases and the J gene lost 2 bases, with 10 bases spanning the gap. CDR1 and CDR2 (germline): MNHEY, SMNVEV (reference sequence). The CDR3 protein is CASSNGQTYEQYF. In DNA, the CDR3 is TGTGCCAGCAGTAATGGCCAAACCTACGAGCAGTACTTC.

This rearrangement joins TRBV28 to TRBJ1-5, with D unclear. The CDR3 extends over 15 amino acids. Germline CDR1 is MDHEN and CDR2 is SYDVKM. The germline V and J ends were trimmed by 5 bases and 4 bases, with 15 bases remaining between them. Written as DNA, the CDR3 is TGTGCCAGCAGTATTATTACCAGAAAGAATCAGCCCCAGCATTTT. Protein product: CASSIITRKNQPQHF.

The chain joins TRBV5-8 to TRBJ1-5; tentatively, D is TRBD1 (6 bases). The CDR3 spans 17 residues. In germline, CDR1 is SGHTS, CDR2 YDEGEE. Trimming cost V 0 bases and J 2 bases, with 15 bases left between them. The CDR3 reads CASSLEGGVAGNQPQHF. The CDR3 DNA follows: TGTGCCAGCAGCTTGGAAGGGGGGGTGGCCGGCAATCAGCCCCAGCATTTT.

The chain has TRBV19 and TRBJ1-2; TRBD1 agrees at 7 bases. CDR1 is LNHDA and CDR2 is SQIVND in the germline V gene (reference sequence). The CDR3 is made up of 14 amino acids. Germline trimming cut 8 bases from V and 5 bases from J; bases unmatched to any gene: 11. CDR3 nucleotides: TGTGCCAGTCTAAACAACCGACAGGGTTATGGCTACACCTTC. Translated: CASLNNRQGYGYTF.

The J gene is TRBJ1-3, the V gene TRBV19; D is unresolved. In germline, CDR1 is LNHDA, CDR2 SQIVND (reference sequence). Trimming stripped 1 base from V and 0 bases from J, with 4 bases between. The CDR3 sequence is 14 residues long. In DNA, the CDR3 is TGTGCCAGTAGTATAGCACTCTCTGGAAACACCATATATTTT. Protein: CASSIALSGNTIYF.